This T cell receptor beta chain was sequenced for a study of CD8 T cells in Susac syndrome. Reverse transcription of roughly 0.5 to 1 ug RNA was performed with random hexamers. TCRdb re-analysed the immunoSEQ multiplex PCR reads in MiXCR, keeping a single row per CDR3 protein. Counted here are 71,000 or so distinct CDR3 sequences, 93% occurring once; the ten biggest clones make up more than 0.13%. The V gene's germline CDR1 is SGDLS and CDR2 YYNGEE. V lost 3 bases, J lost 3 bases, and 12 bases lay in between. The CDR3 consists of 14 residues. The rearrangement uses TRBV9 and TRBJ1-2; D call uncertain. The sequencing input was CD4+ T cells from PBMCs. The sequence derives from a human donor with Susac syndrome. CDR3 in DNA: TGTGCCAGCAGCGGGTGGATGACACACTATGGCTACACCTTC. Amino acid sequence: CASSGWMTHYGYTF. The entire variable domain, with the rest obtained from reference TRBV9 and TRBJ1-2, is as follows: DSGVTQTPKHLITATGQRVTLRCSPRSGDLSVYWYQQSLDQGLQFLIQYYNGEERAKGNILERFSAQQFPDLHSELNLSSLELGDSALYFCASSGWMTHYGYTFGSGTRLTVV.